This T cell receptor beta chain was captured in a study of blood T cell repertoires in COVID-19. Overall study: Both acute and convalescent COVID-19 samples were obtained from the United States, Italy and Spain.

Germline V gives CDR1 MNHEY, CDR2 SVGAGI. The CDR3 covers 15 residues. V dropped 0 bases and J dropped 4 bases, with 12 bases sitting between them. Original handling: The authors estimated nucleated cell counts from reference gene primer amplification. Libraries were prepared by immunoSEQ multiplex PCR; TCRdb keeps only in-frame clonotypes and omits some of them. V, J and clone size are those of that table, while D and trimming were read from the DNA. The sample holds about 48,000 clones, approximately 83% seen once. The clonotype originates from a woman of 80 years or more with acute or convalescent COVID-19. Sample: peripheral blood. The chain is built from TRBV6-5 and TRBJ1-1, with D unclear. DNA of the CDR3: TGTGCCAGCAGTTACTCGAGCCAAATTCCCACTGAAGCTTTCTTT. It codes for CASSYSSQIPTEAFF.